The 11 T cell receptor beta chains below were found in one sample sequenced in a study of cytomegalovirus exposure and HLA in healthy donors. Amplification used 60 Vbeta primers and 13 Jbeta primers. Some clones are missing from TCRdb's copy, which holds only in-frame ones; the method was immunoSEQ multiplex PCR. This table holds about 160,000 clones, roughly 80% found once. Sample: PBMCs. The receptor source for this set is a female donor in good health and CMV-seronegative.

The chain employs TRBV5-1 and TRBJ1-6, with D possibly matching TRBD1 (6 bases). The CDR3 spans 15 residues. CDR1 is SGHRS and CDR2 is YFSETQ in the germline V gene. Trimming removed 3 bases at V and 5 bases at J, with 12 bases between. CDR3 region: CASSSGTLNNSPLHF. CDR3 DNA: TGCGCCAGCAGCTCCGGGACACTAAATAATTCACCCCTCCACTTT.

The J gene is TRBJ1-1, the V gene TRBV10-3; 7 positions match TRBD1. The V gene end was trimmed by 4 bases and the J gene end by 4 bases; junction bases not matched to a gene: 6. Germline CDR1 and CDR2: ENHRY and SYGVKD. CDR3 size: 14 residues. CDR3 region: CAISGDGQVTEAFF. The DNA of the CDR3 is TGTGCCATCAGTGGCGACGGACAGGTCACTGAAGCTTTCTTT.

The V gene is TRBV6-5, the J gene TRBJ1-5; 8 nucleotides line up with TRBD1. Looked up from germline, CDR1 is MNHEY and CDR2 is SVGAGI. Losses at the gene ends were 4 bases for V and 2 bases for J; bases not matched to a gene: 4. The CDR3 is made up of 15 amino acids. Written as DNA, the CDR3 is TGTGCCAGCAGTTTCGACAGGGGAGGCAATCAGCCCCAGCATTTT. Translation gives CASSFDRGGNQPQHF.

V gene TRBV5-4 combines with J gene TRBJ2-2; weak D call: TRBD1 (6 bases). The CDR3 loop spans 15 amino acids. Trimming stripped 4 bases from V and 2 bases from J, with 12 bases between. Germline loops: CDR1 SGHNT, CDR2 YYREEE (reference sequence). The CDR3 sequence: CASSVRDTNTGELFF. CDR3 nucleotide sequence: TGTGCCAGCAGCGTCCGGGACACTAACACCGGGGAGCTGTTTTTT.

This rearrangement joins TRBV6-1 to TRBJ1-2; D may be TRBD1 (6 bases). The CDR3 sequence is 15 residues long. Germline values: CDR1 MNHNS, CDR2 SASEGT. V was cut by 5 bases and J by 4 bases, with 17 bases left in between. The CDR3 sequence is CASSFEQGIGYGYTF. DNA of the CDR3: TGTGCCAGCAGTTTTGAACAGGGAATTGGCTATGGCTACACCTTC.

V gene TRBV7-3 combines with J gene TRBJ2-1; TRBD2 aligns across 9 bases. Germline assignment: CDR1 SGHTA and CDR2 FQGTGA. The CDR3 runs to 16 residues. V lost 1 base and J lost 2; bases outside the gene matches: 3. The CDR3 DNA reads as TGTGCCAGCAGCTTAAGCGGGGGGGCCGCCTACAATGAGCAGTTCTTC. Its translation: CASSLSGGAAYNEQFF.

The chain's CDR3 is CAWAPGFYEQYF. The CDR3, as DNA: TGTGCCTGGGCGCCGGGTTTCTACGAGCAGTACTTC. The chain joins TRBV30 to TRBJ2-7, with D uncertain. The CDR3 sequence is 12 residues long. V lost 5 bases and J lost 3, with 11 bases in between. The germline gives CDR1 GTSNPN, CDR2 SVGIG (reference sequence).

This clone has only a few counts. The rearrangement joins TRBV10-3 to TRBJ2-3; TRBD1 agrees at 9 bases. The CDR3 loop spans 15 amino acids. From germline, CDR1 is ENHRY and CDR2 SYGVKD. After removal of 5 bases from V and 2 bases from J, the junction contained 5 bases not matched to a gene. As DNA, the CDR3 is TGTGCCATCAGTCAACAGGGGGCGATCACAGATACGCAGTATTTT. Encoded protein: CAISQQGAITDTQYF.

The chain couples TRBV5-1 to TRBJ2-5, with D possibly TRBD1 on 5 matching bases. V shed 4 bases and J shed 1 base, with 11 bases lying between them. The germline V gene has CDR1 SGHRS and CDR2 YFSETQ. This CDR3 comprises 14 residues. The DNA of the CDR3 is TGCGCCAGCAGCCGGGCAGGGTTCCAAGAGACCCAGTACTTC. Translating gives CASSRAGFQETQYF. Filled out from reference TRBV5-1 and TRBJ2-5, the complete variable domain reads KAGVTQTPRYLIKTRGQQVTLSCSPISGHRSVSWYQQTPGQGLQFLFEYFSETQRNKGNFPGRFSGRQFSNSRSEMNVSTLELGDSALYLCASSRAGFQETQYFGPGTRLLVL.

The chain couples TRBV15 to TRBJ1-2; 8 bases are shared with TRBD1. CDR3 length equals 16 residues. Per germline, CDR1 LNHNV and CDR2 YYDKDF (reference sequence). Losses at the gene ends were 4 bases for V and 8 bases for J; bases not matched to a gene: 15. The CDR3 loop reads CATSNSRDRGTEGYTF. DNA for the CDR3: TGTGCCACCAGCAACTCTCGTGACAGGGGTACAGAAGGCTACACCTTC.

The chain combines TRBV10-3 with TRBJ1-6, with TRBD1 matching 8 bases. This CDR3 region has 13 residues. Germline-derived CDR1 and CDR2 are ENHRY and SYGVKD. The J segment lost 8 bases and the V segment lost 6 bases, leaving 3 bases of the junction unmatched. The CDR3 coding sequence is TGTGCCATCAGGGACAGGGAGGATTCACCCCTCCACTTT. As protein: CAIRDREDSPLHF.